This TCR beta chain was retrieved from a study of shared clonotypes between healthy human individuals. CDR3 length: 15 amino acids. The V segment lost 3 bases and the J segment 3 bases; nucleotides outside the gene matches: 3. Germline V gives CDR1 SGDLS, CDR2 YYNGEE. TCRdb's table, derived via immunoSEQ multiplex PCR, lists solely in-frame clones and lacks some. This table holds millions of clones, 85% to 95% found once. CD8 cells regarded as naive lacked CD45RO, were positively chosen for CCR7, and omitted terminally differentiated effector memory CD45RA+ cells. Points on this clone: Antigen: not known.

Study-level findings and limits: An expected dependence of interdonor clonotype sharing on sequencing depth was noted. In the sorted subsets, rarefaction showed sequencing was incomplete despite large depth.

The TCR sequence derives from a man aged 18 to 35 in good health. The material sequenced was naive CD8+ T cells sorted from blood. V usage is TRBV9 and J usage is TRBJ2-2; 9 bases are a match to TRBD2. The CDR3 loop is CASSDGTSYTGELFF. The CDR3 nucleotides are TGTGCCAGCAGCGACGGGACTAGCTACACCGGGGAGCTGTTTTTT. Looking up the rest from reference TRBV9 and TRBJ2-2 gives the full variable domain: DSGVTQTPKHLITATGQRVTLRCSPRSGDLSVYWYQQSLDQGLQFLIQYYNGEERAKGNILERFSAQQFPDLHSELNLSSLELGDSALYFCASSDGTSYTGELFFGEGSRLTVL.